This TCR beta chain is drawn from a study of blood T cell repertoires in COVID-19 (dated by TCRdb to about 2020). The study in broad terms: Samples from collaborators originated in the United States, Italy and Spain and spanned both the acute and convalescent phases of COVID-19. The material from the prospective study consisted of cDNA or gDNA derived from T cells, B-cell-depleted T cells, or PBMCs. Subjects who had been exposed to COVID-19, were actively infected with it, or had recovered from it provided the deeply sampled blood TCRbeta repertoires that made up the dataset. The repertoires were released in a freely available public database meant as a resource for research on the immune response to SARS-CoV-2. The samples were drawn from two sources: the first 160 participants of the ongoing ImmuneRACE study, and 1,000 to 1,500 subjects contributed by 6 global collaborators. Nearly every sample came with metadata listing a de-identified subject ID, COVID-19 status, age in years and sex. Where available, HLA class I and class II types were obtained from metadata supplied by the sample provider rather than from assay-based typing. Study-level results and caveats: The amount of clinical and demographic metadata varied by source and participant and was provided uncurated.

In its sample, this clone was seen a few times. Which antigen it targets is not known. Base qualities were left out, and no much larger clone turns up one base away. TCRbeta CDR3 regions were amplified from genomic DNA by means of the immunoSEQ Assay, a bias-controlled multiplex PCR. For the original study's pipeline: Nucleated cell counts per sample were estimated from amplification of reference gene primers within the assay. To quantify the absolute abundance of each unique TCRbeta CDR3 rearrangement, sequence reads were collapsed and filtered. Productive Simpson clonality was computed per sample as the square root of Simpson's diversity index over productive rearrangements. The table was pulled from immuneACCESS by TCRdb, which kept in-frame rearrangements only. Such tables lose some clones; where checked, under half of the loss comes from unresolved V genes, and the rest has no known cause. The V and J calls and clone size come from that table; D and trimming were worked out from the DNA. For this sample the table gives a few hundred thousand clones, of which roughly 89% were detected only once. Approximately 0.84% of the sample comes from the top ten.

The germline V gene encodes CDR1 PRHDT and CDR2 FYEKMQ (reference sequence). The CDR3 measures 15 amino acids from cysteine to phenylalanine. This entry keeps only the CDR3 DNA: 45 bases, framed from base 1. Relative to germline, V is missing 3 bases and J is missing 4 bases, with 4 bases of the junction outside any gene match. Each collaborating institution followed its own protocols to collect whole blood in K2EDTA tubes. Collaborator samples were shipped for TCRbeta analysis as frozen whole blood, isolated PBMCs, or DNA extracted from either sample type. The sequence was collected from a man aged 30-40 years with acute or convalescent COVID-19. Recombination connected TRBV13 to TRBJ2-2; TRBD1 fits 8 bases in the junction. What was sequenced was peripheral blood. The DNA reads TGTGCCAGCAGCTTTAGGGACAGGTTCACCGGGGAGCTGTTTTTT. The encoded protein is CASSFRDRFTGELFF.